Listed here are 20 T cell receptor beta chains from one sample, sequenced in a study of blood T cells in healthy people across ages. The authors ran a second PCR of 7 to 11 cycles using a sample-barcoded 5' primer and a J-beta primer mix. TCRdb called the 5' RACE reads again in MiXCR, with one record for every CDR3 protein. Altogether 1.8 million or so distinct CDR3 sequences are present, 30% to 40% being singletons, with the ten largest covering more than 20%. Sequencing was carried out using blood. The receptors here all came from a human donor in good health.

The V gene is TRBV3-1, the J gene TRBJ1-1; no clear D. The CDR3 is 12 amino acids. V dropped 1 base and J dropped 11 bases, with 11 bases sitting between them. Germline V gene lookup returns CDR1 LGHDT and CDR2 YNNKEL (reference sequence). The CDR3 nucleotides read TGTGCCAGCAGCCAAGTAGAAGGGTGGGCTTTCTTT. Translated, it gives CASSQVEGWAFF.

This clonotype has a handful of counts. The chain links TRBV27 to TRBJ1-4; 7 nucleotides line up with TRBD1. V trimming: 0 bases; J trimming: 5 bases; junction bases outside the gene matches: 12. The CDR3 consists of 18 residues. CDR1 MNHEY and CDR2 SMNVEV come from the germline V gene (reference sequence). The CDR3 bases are TGTGCCAGCAGTTTATCCGCGCAATGGGACAGACCAAATGAAAAACTGTTTTTT. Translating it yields CASSLSAQWDRPNEKLFF.

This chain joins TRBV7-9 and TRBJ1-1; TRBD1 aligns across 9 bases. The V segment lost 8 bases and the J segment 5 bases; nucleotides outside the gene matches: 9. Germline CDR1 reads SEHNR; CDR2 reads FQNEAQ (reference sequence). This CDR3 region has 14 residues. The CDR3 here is CASAPDRGRTEAFF. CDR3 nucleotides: TGTGCCAGCGCCCCGGACAGGGGTAGGACTGAAGCTTTCTTT.

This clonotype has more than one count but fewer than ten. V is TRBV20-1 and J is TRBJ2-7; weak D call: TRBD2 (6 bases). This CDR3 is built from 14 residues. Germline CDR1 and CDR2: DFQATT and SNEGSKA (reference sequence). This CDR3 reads CRAQKEGVSYEQYF. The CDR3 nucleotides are TGCAGGGCTCAAAAGGAGGGAGTCTCCTACGAGCAGTACTTC.

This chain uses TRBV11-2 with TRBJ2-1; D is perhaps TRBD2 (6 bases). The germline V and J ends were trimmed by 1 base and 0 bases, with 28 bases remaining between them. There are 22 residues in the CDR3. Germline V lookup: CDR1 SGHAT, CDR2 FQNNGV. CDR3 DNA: TGTGCCAGCAGCTTAGGGTTCTACGAGGACCTAAAAAGGGAGGTCTCCTACAATGAGCAGTTCTTC. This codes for CASSLGFYEDLKREVSYNEQFF.

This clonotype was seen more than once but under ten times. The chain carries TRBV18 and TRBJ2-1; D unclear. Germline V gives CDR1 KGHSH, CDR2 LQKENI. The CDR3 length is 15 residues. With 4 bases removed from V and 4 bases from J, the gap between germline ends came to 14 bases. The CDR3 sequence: CASSRVSVGYNEQFF. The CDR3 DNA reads TGTGCCAGCTCACGGGTCTCAGTGGGGTACAATGAGCAGTTCTTC.

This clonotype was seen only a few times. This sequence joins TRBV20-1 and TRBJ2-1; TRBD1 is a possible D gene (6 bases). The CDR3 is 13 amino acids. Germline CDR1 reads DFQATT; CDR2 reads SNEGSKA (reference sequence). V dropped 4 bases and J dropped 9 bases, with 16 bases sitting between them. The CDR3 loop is CSATGVGNREQFF. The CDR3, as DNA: TGCAGTGCTACAGGGGTGGGGAATCGTGAGCAGTTCTTC.

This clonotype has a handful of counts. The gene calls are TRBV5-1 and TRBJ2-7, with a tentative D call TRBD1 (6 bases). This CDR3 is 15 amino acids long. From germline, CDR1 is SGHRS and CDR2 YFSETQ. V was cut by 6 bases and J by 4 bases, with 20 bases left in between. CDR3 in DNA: TGCGCCAGCACCGGAGAGTGGAACAGGGATTACGAGCAGTACTTC. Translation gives CASTGEWNRDYEQYF.

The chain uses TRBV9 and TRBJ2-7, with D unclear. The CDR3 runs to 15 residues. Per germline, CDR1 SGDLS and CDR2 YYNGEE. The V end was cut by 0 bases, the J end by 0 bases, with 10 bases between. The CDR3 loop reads CASSVAQTRSYEQYF. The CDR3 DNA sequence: TGTGCCAGCAGCGTAGCTCAGACCCGCTCCTACGAGCAGTACTTC.

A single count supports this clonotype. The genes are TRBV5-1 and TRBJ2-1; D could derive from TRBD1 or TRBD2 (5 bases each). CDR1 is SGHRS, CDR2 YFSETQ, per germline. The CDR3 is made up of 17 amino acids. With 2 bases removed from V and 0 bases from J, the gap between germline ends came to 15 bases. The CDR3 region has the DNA TGCGCCAGCAGCTTTTCAGGGTGGGGGAGCTCCTACAATGAGCAGTTCTTC. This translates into CASSFSGWGSSYNEQFF.

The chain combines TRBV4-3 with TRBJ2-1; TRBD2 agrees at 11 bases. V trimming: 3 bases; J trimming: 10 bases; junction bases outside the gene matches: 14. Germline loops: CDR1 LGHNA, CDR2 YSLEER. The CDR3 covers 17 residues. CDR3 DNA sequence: TGCGCCAGCAGCCACGTAGCGGGGGGGCCTTCTTTATCCGAGCAGTTCTTC. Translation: CASSHVAGGPSLSEQFF.

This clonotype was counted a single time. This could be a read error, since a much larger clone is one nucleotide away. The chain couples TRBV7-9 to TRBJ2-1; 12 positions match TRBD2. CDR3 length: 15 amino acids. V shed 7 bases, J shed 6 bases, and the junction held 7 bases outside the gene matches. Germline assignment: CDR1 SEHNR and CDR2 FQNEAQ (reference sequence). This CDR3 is CASNSGLAGCNEQFF. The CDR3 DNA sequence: TGTGCCAGCAACTCAGGACTAGCGGGGTGCAATGAGCAGTTCTTC. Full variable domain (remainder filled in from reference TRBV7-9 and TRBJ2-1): DTGVSQNPRHKITKRGQNVTFRCDPISEHNRLYWYRQTLGQGPEFLTYFQNEAQLEKSRLLSDRFSAERPKGSFSTLEIQRTEQGDSAMYLCASNSGLAGCNEQFFGPGTRLTVL.

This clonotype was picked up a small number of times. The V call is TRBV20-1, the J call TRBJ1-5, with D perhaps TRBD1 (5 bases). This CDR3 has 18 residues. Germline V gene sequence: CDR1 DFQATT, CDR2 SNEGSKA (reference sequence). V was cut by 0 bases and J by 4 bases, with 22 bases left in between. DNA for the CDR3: TGCAGTGCTAGAGATGGAGGTCGGAGGGGAGATGGGAATCAGCCCCAGCATTTT. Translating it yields CSARDGGRRGDGNQPQHF.

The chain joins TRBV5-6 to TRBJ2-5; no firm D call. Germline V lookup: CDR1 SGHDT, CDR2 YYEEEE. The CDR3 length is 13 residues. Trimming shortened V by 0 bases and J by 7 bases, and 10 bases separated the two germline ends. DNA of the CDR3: TGTGCCAGCAGCTTGGGTACCGTTGGGACCCAGTACTTC. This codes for CASSLGTVGTQYF.

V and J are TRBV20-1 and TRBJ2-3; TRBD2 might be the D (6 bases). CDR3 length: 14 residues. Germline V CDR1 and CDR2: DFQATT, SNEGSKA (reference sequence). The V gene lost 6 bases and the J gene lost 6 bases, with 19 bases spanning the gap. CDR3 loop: CSAHGLGRWDTQYF. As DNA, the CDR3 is TGCAGTGCACACGGTCTAGGGAGGTGGGATACGCAGTATTTT.

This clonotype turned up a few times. In DNA, the CDR3 is TGTGCCAGCAGCCCAGGGGAGGGCGCCTATGGCTACACCTTC. Translated: CASSPGEGAYGYTF. This sequence joins TRBV6-5 and TRBJ1-2, with D maybe TRBD1 (6 bases). The CDR3 sequence is 14 residues long. V lost 6 bases and J 4 bases, leaving 15 bases between the germline ends. Germline lookup yields CDR1 MNHEY and CDR2 SVGAGI.

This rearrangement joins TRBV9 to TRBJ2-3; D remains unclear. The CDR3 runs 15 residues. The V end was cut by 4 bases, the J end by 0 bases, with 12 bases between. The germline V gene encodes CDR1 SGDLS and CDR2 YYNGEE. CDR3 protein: CASSPSLVSTDTQYF. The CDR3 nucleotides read TGTGCCAGCAGCCCAAGTCTAGTTAGCACAGATACGCAGTATTTT. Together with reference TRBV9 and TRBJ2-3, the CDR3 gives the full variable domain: DSGVTQTPKHLITATGQRVTLRCSPRSGDLSVYWYQQSLDQGLQFLIQYYNGEERAKGNILERFSAQQFPDLHSELNLSSLELGDSALYFCASSPSLVSTDTQYFGPGTRLTVL.

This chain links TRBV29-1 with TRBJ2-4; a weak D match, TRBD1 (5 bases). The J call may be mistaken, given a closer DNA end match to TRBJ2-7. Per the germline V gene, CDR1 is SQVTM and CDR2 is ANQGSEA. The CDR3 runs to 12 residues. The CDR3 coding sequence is TGCAGCGTTGGGGGCACGATCTACGAGCAGTACTTC. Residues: CSVGGTIYEQYF.

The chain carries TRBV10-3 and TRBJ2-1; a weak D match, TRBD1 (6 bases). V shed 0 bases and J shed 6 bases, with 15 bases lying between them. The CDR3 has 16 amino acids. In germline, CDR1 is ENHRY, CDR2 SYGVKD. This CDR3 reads CAISESAGVDGNEQFF. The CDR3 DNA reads TGTGCCATCAGTGAGTCGGCAGGGGTGGATGGCAATGAGCAGTTCTTC.

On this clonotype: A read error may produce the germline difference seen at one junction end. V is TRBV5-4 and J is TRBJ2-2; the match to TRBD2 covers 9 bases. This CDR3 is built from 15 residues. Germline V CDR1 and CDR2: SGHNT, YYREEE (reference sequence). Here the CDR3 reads CASSLAGGGTGGLFF. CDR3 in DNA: TGTGCCAGCAGCTTAGCGGGGGGAGGCACCGGGGGGCTGTTTTTT.